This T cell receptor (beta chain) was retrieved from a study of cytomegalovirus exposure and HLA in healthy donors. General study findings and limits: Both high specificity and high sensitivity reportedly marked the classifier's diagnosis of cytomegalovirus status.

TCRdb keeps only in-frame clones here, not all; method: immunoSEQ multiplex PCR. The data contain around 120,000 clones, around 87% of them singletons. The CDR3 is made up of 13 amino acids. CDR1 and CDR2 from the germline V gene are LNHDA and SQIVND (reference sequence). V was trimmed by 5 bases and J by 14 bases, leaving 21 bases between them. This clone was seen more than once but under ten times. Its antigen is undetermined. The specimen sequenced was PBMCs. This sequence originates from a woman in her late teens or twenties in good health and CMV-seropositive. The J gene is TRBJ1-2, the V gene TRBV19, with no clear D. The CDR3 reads CASSPTAWSTGTF. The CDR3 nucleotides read TGTGCCAGTAGTCCGACTGCGTGGTCTACGGGTACCTTC.